This TCR beta chain appears in the sequencing data of a study of shared clonotypes between healthy human individuals. As concerns this clone: One end of the junction fails to match germline, which may point to a read error.

Clones were read by immunoSEQ multiplex PCR, and TCRdb kept only the in-frame ones, dropping some. The table lists about 600,000 clones, 97% of them singletons. CDR1 SNHLY and CDR2 FYNNEI come from the germline V gene. The CDR3 has 11 amino acids. The clonotype was recovered from a woman aged 25 to 39 in good health. Sequenced: naive CD4+ T cells sorted from blood. As for subset: CD45RA+ positively selected. This chain joins TRBV2 and TRBJ1-1, with D unresolved. In DNA form, the CDR3 reads TGTGCCAGCAGTGAAGACTGGGCCCCCGGCTTT. Translated, it gives CASSEDWAPGF. Supplemented by reference TRBV2 and TRBJ1-1, the full variable domain reads EPEVTQTPSHQVTQMGQEVILRCVPISNHLYFYWYRQILGQKVEFLVSFYNNEISEKSEIFDDQFSVERPDGSNFTLKIRSTKLEDSAMYFCASSEDWAPGFGQGTRLTVV.